This TCR beta chain was identified during a study of neurological immune-mediated disorders. Notes on the study in general: TCR-beta repertoires seemed private in all groups, with no expanded CDR3 amino acid sequences shared.

Time point defined: longitudinal time-point 3. With respect to this clonotype: Its antigen is not identified.

The cDNA came from 5'RACE, which used 10-nucleotide random UMIs. TCRdb re-called the 5' RACE reads with MiXCR, one entry per CDR3 protein. Of approximately 58,000 distinct CDR3 sequences listed, 8% to 9% are singletons. The clonotype was recovered from a woman between 40 and 55 years old in good health. The sequenced material came from PBMCs.

DNA of the CDR3: TGCAGTGCTTTCGCGCAGGGGAGCGACCTCTACGAGCAGTACTTC. Translating it yields CSAFAQGSDLYEQYF. The rearrangement uses TRBV20-1 and TRBJ2-7; a weak D match, TRBD1 (6 bases). In germline, CDR1 is DFQATT, CDR2 SNEGSKA (reference sequence). V was shortened by 5 bases and J by 3 bases, with 20 bases between the two germline ends. The CDR3 runs to 15 residues.